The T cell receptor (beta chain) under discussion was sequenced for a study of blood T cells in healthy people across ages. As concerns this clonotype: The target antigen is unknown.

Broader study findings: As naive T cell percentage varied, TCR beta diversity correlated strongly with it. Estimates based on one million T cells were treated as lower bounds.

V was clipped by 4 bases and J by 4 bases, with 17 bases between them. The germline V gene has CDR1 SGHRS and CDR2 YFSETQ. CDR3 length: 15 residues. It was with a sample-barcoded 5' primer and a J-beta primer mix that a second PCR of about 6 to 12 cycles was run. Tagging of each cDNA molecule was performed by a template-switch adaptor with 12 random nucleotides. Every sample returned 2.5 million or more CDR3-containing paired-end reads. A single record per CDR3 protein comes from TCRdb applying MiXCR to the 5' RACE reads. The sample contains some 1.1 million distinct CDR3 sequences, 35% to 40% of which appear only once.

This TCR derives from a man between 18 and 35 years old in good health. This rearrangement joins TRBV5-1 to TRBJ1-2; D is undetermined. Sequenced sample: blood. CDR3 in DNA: TGCGCCAGCAGCCCATATCATCGAGGGAGCTATGGCTACACCTTC. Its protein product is CASSPYHRGSYGYTF.